This is a list of T cell receptor beta chains from one sample in a study of spatial heterogeneity in lung cancer. TCRdb re-analysed the 5' RACE reads in MiXCR, keeping a single row per CDR3 protein. The table includes roughly 70,000 distinct CDR3 sequences, about an eighth detected once. The sample was PBMCs, taken at surgery. The receptor set was obtained from a male donor with early-stage non-small cell lung cancer. Each CDR3 is given with its conserved first and last residue. A D gene is named only where the DNA matches it firmly. Rows give clone size only sometimes, using once, few, many, or a class for an expanded clone.

CDR3 length: 15
V gene: TRBV12-3/TRBV12-4
J gene: TRBJ1-6
clone size: -
D gene: TRBD1
CDR3 protein: CATSGGTGQNSPLHF
CDR3 DNA: TGTGCCACCTCCGGCGGGACAGGTCAAAATTCACCCCTCCACTTT

CDR3 length: 14
V gene: TRBV11-2
J gene: TRBJ2-5
clone size: few
D gene: -
CDR3 protein: CASSFVRAQETQYF
CDR3 DNA: TGTGCCAGCAGCTTTGTGAGGGCCCAAGAGACCCAGTACTTC

CDR3 length: 15
V gene: TRBV27
J gene: TRBJ2-3
clone size: many
D gene: TRBD2
CDR3 protein: CASSLLSGSSDTQYF
CDR3 DNA: TGTGCCAGCAGTTTACTTAGCGGGAGTTCAGATACGCAGTATTTT

CDR3 length: 15
V gene: TRBV3-1
J gene: TRBJ2-5
clone size: -
D gene: TRBD1
CDR3 protein: CASSQRGPRAGTQYF
CDR3 DNA: TGTGCCAGCAGCCAAAGGGGGCCACGGGCAGGCACCCAGTACTTC

CDR3 length: 13
V gene: TRBV7-9
J gene: TRBJ2-5
clone size: -
D gene: TRBD2
CDR3 protein: CASRSSGRETQYF
CDR3 DNA: TGTGCCAGCAGATCTAGCGGGAGAGAGACCCAGTACTTC

CDR3 length: 14
V gene: TRBV20-1
J gene: TRBJ1-1
clone size: -
D gene: -
CDR3 protein: CSARDQGMNTEAFF
CDR3 DNA: TGCAGTGCTAGAGATCAGGGGATGAACACTGAAGCTTTCTTT

CDR3 length: 14
V gene: TRBV5-1
J gene: TRBJ2-7
clone size: few
D gene: TRBD1
CDR3 protein: CASSGRTGTYEQYF
CDR3 DNA: TGCGCCAGCAGCGGACGGACAGGGACCTACGAGCAGTACTTC

CDR3 length: 14
V gene: TRBV5-1
J gene: TRBJ2-2
clone size: few
D gene: -
CDR3 protein: CASSNLQGTGELFF
CDR3 DNA: TGCGCCAGCAGTAACTTACAGGGCACCGGGGAGCTGTTTTTT

CDR3 length: 16
V gene: TRBV15
J gene: TRBJ1-5
clone size: few
D gene: -
CDR3 protein: CATSRDLAGSNQPQHF
CDR3 DNA: TGTGCCACCAGCAGAGACTTGGCTGGGAGCAATCAGCCCCAGCATTTT

CDR3 length: 13
V gene: TRBV29-1
J gene: TRBJ1-6
clone size: few
D gene: TRBD1
CDR3 protein: CSVRDRNNSPLHF
CDR3 DNA: TGCAGCGTTCGGGACAGAAATAATTCACCCCTCCACTTT

CDR3 length: 11
V gene: TRBV24-1
J gene: TRBJ1-1
clone size: -
D gene: -
CDR3 protein: CATSQGSWAFF
CDR3 DNA: TGTGCCACCAGCCAGGGTTCTTGGGCTTTCTTT

CDR3 length: 13
V gene: TRBV5-4
J gene: TRBJ1-6
clone size: -
D gene: -
CDR3 protein: CASSLRGAPPVHF
CDR3 DNA: TGTGCCAGCAGCTTGCGAGGGGCCCCACCCGTCCACTTT

CDR3 length: 16
V gene: TRBV5-4
J gene: TRBJ1-1
clone size: many
D gene: -
CDR3 protein: CASSPRGGLMNTEAFF
CDR3 DNA: TGTGCCAGCAGCCCGAGGGGGGGGCTAATGAACACTGAAGCTTTCTTT

CDR3 length: 13
V gene: TRBV7-2
J gene: TRBJ2-5
clone size: many
D gene: -
CDR3 protein: CASSSWTQETQYF
CDR3 DNA: TGTGCCAGCAGCTCTTGGACCCAAGAGACCCAGTACTTC

CDR3 length: 13
V gene: TRBV20-1
J gene: TRBJ1-5
clone size: -
D gene: -
CDR3 protein: CSASHGGNQPQHF
CDR3 DNA: TGCAGTGCTTCACATGGGGGGAATCAGCCCCAGCATTTT

CDR3 length: 15
V gene: TRBV4-3
J gene: TRBJ1-2
clone size: many
D gene: -
CDR3 protein: CASSQDLNGERGYTF
CDR3 DNA: TGCGCCAGCAGCCAAGATTTGAACGGCGAGAGGGGCTACACCTTC

CDR3 length: 14
V gene: TRBV3-1
J gene: TRBJ1-1
clone size: -
D gene: -
CDR3 protein: CASSQGQVNTEAFF
CDR3 DNA: TGTGCCAGCAGCCAAGGACAAGTGAACACTGAAGCTTTCTTT

CDR3 length: 15
V gene: TRBV5-4
J gene: TRBJ2-2
clone size: few
D gene: -
CDR3 protein: CASSLYTGNTGELFF
CDR3 DNA: TGTGCCAGCAGCTTGTATACGGGGAACACCGGGGAGCTGTTTTTT

CDR3 length: 11
V gene: TRBV7-2
J gene: TRBJ2-1
clone size: -
D gene: -
CDR3 protein: CASSLGEGQFF
CDR3 DNA: TGTGCCAGCAGCTTGGGTGAGGGGCAGTTCTTC

CDR3 length: 13
V gene: TRBV11-1
J gene: TRBJ1-1
clone size: many
D gene: -
CDR3 protein: CAGGPSLRTEAFF
CDR3 DNA: TGTGCCGGGGGGCCGTCGTTAAGGACTGAAGCTTTCTTT

CDR3 length: 15
V gene: TRBV5-1
J gene: TRBJ2-3
clone size: -
D gene: -
CDR3 protein: CASSLAWKQGDTQYF
CDR3 DNA: TGCGCCAGCAGCTTGGCGTGGAAGCAGGGAGATACGCAGTATTTT

CDR3 length: 16
V gene: TRBV5-1
J gene: TRBJ2-2
clone size: many
D gene: TRBD2
CDR3 protein: CASSGRTSGDTGELFF
CDR3 DNA: TGCGCCAGCAGCGGTCGGACTAGCGGAGACACCGGGGAGCTGTTTTTT

CDR3 length: 14
V gene: TRBV27
J gene: TRBJ2-7
clone size: -
D gene: TRBD2
CDR3 protein: CASSRLAFSYEQYF
CDR3 DNA: TGTGCCAGCAGTAGACTAGCGTTCTCCTACGAGCAGTACTTC

CDR3 length: 15
V gene: TRBV12-3/TRBV12-4
J gene: TRBJ1-5
clone size: many
D gene: TRBD1
CDR3 protein: CASSSGQGWNQPQHF
CDR3 DNA: TGTGCCAGCAGTTCCGGACAGGGATGGAATCAGCCCCAGCATTTT

CDR3 length: 15
V gene: TRBV5-1
J gene: TRBJ1-5
clone size: many
D gene: -
CDR3 protein: CASRPRPGYNQPQHF
CDR3 DNA: TGCGCCAGCAGACCCCGTCCCGGGTACAACCAGCCCCAGCATTTT

CDR3 length: 20
V gene: TRBV2
J gene: TRBJ2-1
clone size: -
D gene: TRBD2
CDR3 protein: CASSEWNLAGAWTSYNEQFF
CDR3 DNA: TGTGCCAGCAGTGAATGGAATCTAGCGGGAGCATGGACCTCCTACAATGAGCAGTTCTTC

CDR3 length: 14
V gene: TRBV5-1
J gene: TRBJ2-1
clone size: few
D gene: -
CDR3 protein: CASSGDASRLEKFF
CDR3 DNA: TGCGCCAGCAGCGGCGACGCCTCCAGACTAGAAAAGTTCTTC